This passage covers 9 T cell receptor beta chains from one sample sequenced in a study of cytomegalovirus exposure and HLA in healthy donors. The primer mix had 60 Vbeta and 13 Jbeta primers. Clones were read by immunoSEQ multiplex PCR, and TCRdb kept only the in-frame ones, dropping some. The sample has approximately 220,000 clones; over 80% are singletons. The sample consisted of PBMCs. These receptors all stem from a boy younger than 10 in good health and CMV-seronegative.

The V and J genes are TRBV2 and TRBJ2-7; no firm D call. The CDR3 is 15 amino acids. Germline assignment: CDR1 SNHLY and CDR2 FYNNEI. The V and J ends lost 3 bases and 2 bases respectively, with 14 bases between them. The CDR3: CASSDVLTAPYEQYF. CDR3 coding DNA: TGTGCCAGCAGTGACGTGTTGACTGCACCCTACGAGCAGTACTTC.

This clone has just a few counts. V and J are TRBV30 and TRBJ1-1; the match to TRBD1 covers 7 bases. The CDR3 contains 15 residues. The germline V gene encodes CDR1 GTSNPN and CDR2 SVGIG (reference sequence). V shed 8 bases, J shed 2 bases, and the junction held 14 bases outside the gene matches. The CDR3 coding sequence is TGTGCCCAGTCCCCCGCGACAGGGATTAACACTGAAGCTTTCTTT. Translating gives CAQSPATGINTEAFF. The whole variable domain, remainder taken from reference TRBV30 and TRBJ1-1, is SQTIHQWPATLVQPVGSPLSLECTVEGTSNPNLYWYRQAAGRGLQLLFYSVGIGQISSEVPQNLSASRPQDRQFILSSKKLLLSDSGFYLCAQSPATGINTEAFFGQGTRLTVV.

CDR3 protein: CASGLSTHPSYEQYF. CDR3 in DNA: TGTGCTAGTGGCCTTTCAACCCATCCGAGCTACGAGCAGTACTTC. The chain uses TRBV12-5 and TRBJ2-7; no clear D. Germline V gives CDR1 LGHNT, CDR2 FRNRAP. Trimming cost V 6 bases and J 3 bases, with 18 bases left between them. The CDR3 covers 15 residues.

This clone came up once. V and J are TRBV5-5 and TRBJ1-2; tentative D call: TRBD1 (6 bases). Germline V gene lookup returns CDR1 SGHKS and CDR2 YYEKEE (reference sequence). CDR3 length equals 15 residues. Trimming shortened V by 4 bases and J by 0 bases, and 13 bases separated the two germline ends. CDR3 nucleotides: TGTGCCAGCAGCCAAGGGGGGGGGTCTAACTATGGCTACACCTTC. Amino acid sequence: CASSQGGGSNYGYTF. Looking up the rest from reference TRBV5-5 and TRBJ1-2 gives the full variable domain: DAGVTQSPTHLIKTRGQQVTLRCSPISGHKSVSWYQQVLGQGPQFIFQYYEKEERGRGNFPDRFSARQFPNYSSELNVNALLLGDSALYLCASSQGGGSNYGYTFGSGTRLTVV.

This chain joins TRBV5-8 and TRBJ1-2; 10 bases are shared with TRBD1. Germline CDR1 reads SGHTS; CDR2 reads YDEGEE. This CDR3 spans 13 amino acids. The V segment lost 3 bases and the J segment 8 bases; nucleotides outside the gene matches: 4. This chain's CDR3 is CASSWTGGGGYTF. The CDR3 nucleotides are TGTGCCAGCAGCTGGACAGGGGGAGGCGGCTACACCTTC.

For the CDR3, the DNA is TGTGCCAGCAGTGAGACTAGTTCCCATCGGGAGACCCAGTACTTC. Amino acid sequence: CASSETSSHRETQYF. The chain has TRBV2 and TRBJ2-5; D may be TRBD2 (6 bases). CDR1 SNHLY and CDR2 FYNNEI come from the germline V gene. V gave up 3 bases and J gave up 5 bases, with 16 bases separating them. This CDR3 has 15 residues. The variable domain in full, with the rest retrieved from reference TRBV2 and TRBJ2-5, is EPEVTQTPSHQVTQMGQEVILRCVPISNHLYFYWYRQILGQKVEFLVSFYNNEISEKSEIFDDQFSVERPDGSNFTLKIRSTKLEDSAMYFCASSETSSHRETQYFGPGTRLLVL.

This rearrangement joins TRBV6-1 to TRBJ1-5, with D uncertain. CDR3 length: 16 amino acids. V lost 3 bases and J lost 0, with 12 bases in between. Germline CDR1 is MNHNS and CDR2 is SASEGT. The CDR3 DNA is TGTGCCAGCAGTGAGCAATCCCAGGTTAGCAATCAGCCCCAGCATTTT. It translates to CASSEQSQVSNQPQHF.

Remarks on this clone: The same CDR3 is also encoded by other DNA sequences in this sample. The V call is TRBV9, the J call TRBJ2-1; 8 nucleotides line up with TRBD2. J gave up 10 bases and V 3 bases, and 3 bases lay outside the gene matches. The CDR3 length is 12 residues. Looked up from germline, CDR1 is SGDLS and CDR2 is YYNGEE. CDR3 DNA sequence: TGTGCCAGCAGCGCCGGCGGGGGGGAGCAGTTCTTC. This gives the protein CASSAGGGEQFF. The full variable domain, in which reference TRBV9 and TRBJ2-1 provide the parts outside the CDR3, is DSGVTQTPKHLITATGQRVTLRCSPRSGDLSVYWYQQSLDQGLQFLIQYYNGEERAKGNILERFSAQQFPDLHSELNLSSLELGDSALYFCASSAGGGEQFFGPGTRLTVL.

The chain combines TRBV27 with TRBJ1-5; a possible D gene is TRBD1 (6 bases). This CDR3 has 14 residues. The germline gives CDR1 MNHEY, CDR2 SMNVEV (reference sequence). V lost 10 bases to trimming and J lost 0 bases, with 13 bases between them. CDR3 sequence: CATKDRLSNQPQHF. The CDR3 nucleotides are TGTGCCACCAAAGACAGGCTTAGCAATCAGCCCCAGCATTTT.